There are a few counts of the clone carrying this T cell receptor (beta chain). RNA transcripts were the template for amplifying TCR beta CDR3 regions. First-round RT-PCR of the TCR CDR3 relied on the HTBI primer set. TCRdb fed the multiplex PCR reads into MiXCR, producing one record per CDR3 protein. The table includes 400,000 to 550,000 distinct CDR3 sequences, 14% detected once. V shed 0 bases and J 5 bases; nucleotides not matched to a gene: 8. The CDR3 totals 15 residues. From germline, CDR1 is DFQATT and CDR2 SNEGSKA (reference sequence). This record belongs to a study of T cells in Graves' hyperthyroidism and ophthalmopathy.

This receptor was taken from a woman under 30 with Graves' hyperthyroidism. Sample: blood. The V gene is TRBV20-1, the J gene TRBJ2-5; TRBD1 agrees at 8 bases. The CDR3 is CSAREGSGGRETQYF. Written as DNA, the CDR3 is TGCAGTGCTAGAGAAGGGTCAGGGGGCAGGGAGACCCAGTACTTC.